This record looks at one T cell receptor beta chain sequence and its context. One junction end disagrees with the germline gene, perhaps due to a read error. The data belong to a study of blood T cell repertoires in COVID-19. Generated by immunoSEQ multiplex PCR, the TCRdb table keeps only in-frame clones and is missing some. Of approximately 300,000 clones in the sample, 85% are singletons; the top ten hold around 2%. Germline V gives CDR1 LGHDT, CDR2 YNNKEL (reference sequence). The CDR3 has 14 amino acids. The clonotype was recovered from a woman in her 30s who had been exposed to COVID-19. V is TRBV3-1 (or the pseudogene TRBV3-2) and J is TRBJ2-1; the match to TRBD2 covers 9 bases. The material sequenced was PBMCs or T cells enriched from blood (not recorded which). This CDR3 reads CKMGRLAGSNEQFF. DNA for the CDR3: TGCAAAATGGGACGTCTAGCGGGGAGCAATGAGCAGTTCTTC.